This T cell receptor (beta chain) was sequenced for a study of T cell changes during pregnancy in multiple sclerosis. Germline CDR1 reads MNHNS; CDR2 reads SASEGT. The V gene lost 0 bases and the J gene lost 0 bases, with 3 bases spanning the gap. The CDR3 is made up of 15 amino acids. TCRdb's table, derived via immunoSEQ multiplex PCR, lists solely in-frame clones and lacks some. The sample has about 65,000 clones; approximately 92% are singletons. This clone was observed a few times. The receptor was derived from a female donor in good health, enrolled as a control in a pregnancy study. The sequenced sample was CD8+ T cells from peripheral blood mononuclear cells, obtained in the third trimester of pregnancy. The chain carries TRBV6-1 and TRBJ2-6; unclear D gene. The CDR3 nucleotides are TGTGCCAGCAGTGAAGCCAGCTCTGGGGCCAACGTCCTGACTTTC. The encoded protein is CASSEASSGANVLTF.